The 19 T cell receptor beta chains presented below share a single source sample, sequenced in a study of neurological immune-mediated disorders. TCRdb recomputed calls from the 5' RACE reads with MiXCR, one row per CDR3 protein. The data contain tens of thousands of distinct CDR3 sequences, roughly 3.2% of them seen just once; the ten biggest clones take up 3% to 4%. The sequencing sample was made of PBMCs. The receptors here all came from a man aged 40-49 years with multiple sclerosis.

In its sample, this clonotype was seen many times. Written as DNA, the CDR3 is TGTGCCAGCAGAGGGGAAATGAACACTGAAGCTTTCTTT. Residues: CASRGEMNTEAFF. This rearrangement joins TRBV2 to TRBJ1-1; D may be TRBD1 (5 bases). The germline gives CDR1 SNHLY, CDR2 FYNNEI. The CDR3 sequence is 13 residues long. The V and J ends lost 6 bases and 0 bases respectively, with 8 bases between them.

This clonotype was recorded many times. V and J are TRBV7-3 and TRBJ2-1, with TRBD2 identical over 9 bases. Germline CDR1 SGHTA, CDR2 FQGTGA. The CDR3 loop spans 15 amino acids. V shed 4 bases and J 2 bases; nucleotides not matched to a gene: 3. CDR3 sequence reads: CASSSASGAYNEQFF. The CDR3 DNA follows: TGTGCCAGCAGCTCGGCTAGCGGGGCCTACAATGAGCAGTTCTTC.

The sample holds many counts of this clonotype. V and J are TRBV11-2 and TRBJ1-4; 7 bases align to TRBD1. Germline loops: CDR1 SGHAT, CDR2 FQNNGV. V shed 5 bases and J 8 bases; nucleotides not matched to a gene: 14. This CDR3 is 16 amino acids long. The CDR3 sequence is CASSPSGGTEEEKLFF. CDR3 DNA sequence: TGTGCCAGCAGCCCCTCTGGTGGGACAGAAGAAGAAAAACTGTTTTTT.

This clonotype was observed at least ten times. Here the CDR3 reads CASSSTGGYYEQYF. The CDR3 bases are TGTGCCAGCAGTTCAACAGGGGGGTACTACGAGCAGTACTTC. The rearrangement links TRBV6-5 to TRBJ2-7; the match to TRBD1 covers 8 bases. This CDR3 spans 14 amino acids. Germline V gives CDR1 MNHEY, CDR2 SVGAGI. Trimming at V came to 4 bases and at J to 3 bases, leaving 5 bases not matched to a gene.

The chain carries TRBV20-1 and TRBJ2-3; 7 bases fit TRBD2. J lost 11 bases, V lost 6 bases, and 11 bases had no gene match. The CDR3 is 12 amino acids. Germline V gives CDR1 DFQATT, CDR2 SNEGSKA (reference sequence). The CDR3 sequence: CSASRVGGWQYF. The CDR3 DNA reads TGCAGTGCCTCTAGGGTGGGGGGGTGGCAGTATTTT.

The sample holds many counts of this clonotype. V and J are TRBV7-9 and TRBJ2-7; a weak D match, TRBD1 (6 bases). Trimming took off 5 bases at V and 7 bases at J, with 12 bases between the two ends. Germline CDR1 is SEHNR and CDR2 is FQNEAQ (reference sequence). The CDR3 has 12 residues. In DNA, the CDR3 is TGTGCCAGCAGCCCACAGGGTCGGGAGCAGTACTTC. Residues: CASSPQGREQYF.

This clonotype was detected many times. V gene TRBV9 combines with J gene TRBJ1-1; D gene uncertain. CDR1 SGDLS and CDR2 YYNGEE come from the germline V gene. This CDR3 spans 15 amino acids. V was trimmed by 0 bases and J by 5 bases, leaving 14 bases between them. The DNA for the CDR3 is TGTGCCAGCAGCGTAGAGGCGGCGCTATGGACTGAAGCTTTCTTT. Its protein product is CASSVEAALWTEAFF.

This clonotype was detected ten times or more. This rearrangement joins TRBV12-3 or TRBV12-4 to TRBJ1-5; possible D gene TRBD1, 5 bases. V was cut by 3 bases and J by 0 bases, with 9 bases left in between. This CDR3 contains 15 residues. DNA for the CDR3: TGTGCCAGCAGTTTTGGGGGGAATAGCAATCAGCCCCAGCATTTT. Its protein product is CASSFGGNSNQPQHF.

This clonotype was counted at least ten times. This chain joins TRBV4-1 and TRBJ2-2; D is unclear. This CDR3 is 15 amino acids long. Germline V lookup: CDR1 MGHRA, CDR2 YSYEKL. Trimming shortened V by 0 bases and J by 4 bases, and 9 bases separated the two germline ends. CDR3 nucleotides: TGCGCCAGCAGCCAAGAGAGACACCCCACCGGGGAGCTGTTTTTT. Translated, it gives CASSQERHPTGELFF.

Worth noting for this clonotype: A much larger clone differs by one base, so this may be a read error. The chain has TRBV11-2 and TRBJ1-2; 10 positions agree with TRBD1. Germline V lookup: CDR1 SGHAT, CDR2 FQNNGV. The CDR3 has 15 amino acids. The CDR3 nucleotides read TGTGCCAGCAGCTTAGATAGACAGGGGGCGAATGGCTTCACCTTC. This codes for CASSLDRQGANGFTF.

This clonotype came up many times. The chain is built from TRBV20-1 and TRBJ2-7, with no clear D. The CDR3 has 14 residues. CDR1 and CDR2 from the germline V gene are DFQATT and SNEGSKA (reference sequence). Trimming shortened V by 0 bases and J by 5 bases, and 14 bases separated the two germline ends. CDR3 loop: CSARDAVGFNEQYF. The CDR3, as DNA: TGCAGTGCTAGAGATGCGGTGGGCTTTAACGAGCAGTACTTC.

This clonotype was seen at least ten times. This sequence joins TRBV7-2 and TRBJ1-3; D not resolved. The CDR3 is 13 residues long. Trimming stripped 1 base from V and 0 bases from J, with 1 base between. Germline assignment: CDR1 SGHTA and CDR2 FQGNSA. The CDR3 spells CASSLGSGNTIYF. As DNA, the CDR3 is TGTGCCAGCAGCTTAGGCTCTGGAAACACCATATATTTT.

This clonotype was counted ten times or more. The rearrangement links TRBV7-8 to TRBJ1-5, with D tentatively TRBD1 (5 bases). Germline V gives CDR1 SGHVS, CDR2 FQNEAQ. The germline V and J ends were trimmed by 1 base and 5 bases, with 12 bases remaining between them. This CDR3 spans 15 amino acids. The CDR3 coding sequence is TGTGCCAGCAGCTTAGGTGTGGTAGGGGATCAGCCCCAGCATTTT. Encoded protein: CASSLGVVGDQPQHF.

Ten or more counts support this clonotype. The genes are TRBV7-8 and TRBJ2-2; D possibly uses TRBD1 or TRBD2 (6 bases each). Germline CDR1 SGHVS, CDR2 FQNEAQ. This CDR3 has 17 amino acids. V lost 1 base, J lost 5 bases, and 17 bases lay in between. Written as DNA, the CDR3 is TGTGCCAGCAGCTTAGGACGCCGGGGGCGCGCTACCGGGGAGCTGTTTTTT. Translation: CASSLGRRGRATGELFF.

There are many counts of this clonotype. This rearrangement joins TRBV5-1 to TRBJ2-1; 10 bases agree with TRBD1. Unmatched junction bases numbered 3, after V lost 4 bases and J lost 8 bases. This CDR3 is 13 amino acids long. CDR1 is SGHRS, CDR2 YFSETQ, per germline. DNA for the CDR3: TGCGCCAGCAGCCCGGGACAGGGGCATGAGCAGTTCTTC. Translated: CASSPGQGHEQFF.

As to this clonotype: This may stem from a read error, because a much larger clone lies one nucleotide away. The J gene is TRBJ2-3, the V gene TRBV12-3 or TRBV12-4; D may be TRBD2 (5 bases). This CDR3 region has 13 residues. In nucleotides, the CDR3 is TGTGCCAGCAGTTTTGCTAGCACAGATAAGCAGTATTTT. Translating it yields CASSFASTDKQYF.

This clonotype was detected ten times or more. The rearrangement joins TRBV5-1 to TRBJ1-2; a weak D match, TRBD1 (6 bases). In germline, CDR1 is SGHRS, CDR2 YFSETQ. Trimming left V 4 bases short and J 8 bases short, with 27 bases between. The CDR3 has 17 amino acids. The CDR3 reads CASSRGAPTGPPLGYTF. The CDR3 DNA is TGCGCCAGCAGCCGGGGGGCACCCACAGGCCCTCCGTTGGGCTACACCTTC.

In its sample, this clonotype was seen many times. This chain's CDR3 is CASSLAITNTGELFF. The CDR3 coding sequence is TGCGCCAGCAGCTTGGCCATTACGAACACCGGGGAGCTGTTTTTT. The genes are TRBV5-1 and TRBJ2-2; D remains ambiguous. Trimming cost V 0 bases and J 0 bases, with 6 bases left between them. CDR3 length equals 15 residues. Per germline, CDR1 SGHRS and CDR2 YFSETQ.

This clonotype was seen many times. The chain links TRBV12-3 or TRBV12-4 to TRBJ1-6; D might be TRBD1 (5 bases). This CDR3 is built from 15 residues. V was trimmed by 7 bases and J by 9 bases, leaving 19 bases between them. CDR3 nucleotides: TGTGCCAGCACCCCTAGCCGAGGGGTTGGTTCACCCCTCCACTTT. It encodes CASTPSRGVGSPLHF.